This paragraph reports one T cell receptor beta chain. Its antigen target is currently unknown. Base qualities are not at hand, and no much larger clone is one base apart. One collaborating source in Seattle enrolled patients during active infection and followed them longitudinally through the course of disease. Collaborating institutions collected whole blood in K2EDTA tubes following their own protocols. For TCRbeta analysis, collaborators shipped samples as frozen whole blood, isolated PBMCs, or DNA extracted from either of those sample types. The immunoSEQ Assay, a bias-controlled multiplex PCR, was used to amplify TCRbeta CDR3 regions from genomic DNA. Per the original workflow: The number of nucleated cells in each sample was estimated by amplification of reference gene primers within the assay. Sequence reads were collapsed and filtered to measure the absolute abundance of every unique TCRbeta CDR3 rearrangement. For each sample, productive Simpson clonality was calculated by taking the square root of Simpson's diversity index across productive rearrangements. This is the immuneACCESS table as TCRdb keeps it, with only in-frame sequences that have V and J called. A part of the clones is gone; compared with another copy, unresolved V genes explain less than half, and the rest is unexplained. The V and J calls and clone size were taken over from that table, and D and trimming were inferred from the DNA. The sample includes some 450,000 clones, with around 90% observed a single time. The top ten hold roughly 0.87% of the sample.

The data were obtained in a study of blood T cell repertoires in COVID-19 (dated by TCRdb to 2020 to 2021). A note on the overall study: Collaborator samples came from the United States, Italy and Spain and covered acute and convalescent phases of COVID-19. The prospective study material was composed of cDNA or gDNA derived from T cells, B-cell-depleted T cells, or PBMCs. Subjects who had been exposed to COVID-19, were actively infected with it, or had recovered from it provided the deeply sampled blood TCRbeta repertoires that made up the dataset. The repertoires were made available in a free public database intended to serve as a resource for research on the immune response to SARS-CoV-2. The samples were drawn from the first 160 participants of the ongoing ImmuneRACE study and from over 950 subjects provided by 6 global collaborators. The sample metadata nearly always contained a de-identified subject ID, COVID-19 status, age in years and sex. HLA class I and class II types, where available, came from metadata supplied by the sample provider rather than from assay-based typing. Points the paper makes about the study in general: How much clinical and demographic metadata was included differed by source and by participant, and the metadata was provided uncurated.

Between the V and J ends, shortened by 3 bases and 0 bases respectively, the junction contains 21 bases. The CDR3 contains 18 residues, cysteine and phenylalanine counted. The entry retains the CDR3 DNA only, 54 bases that are in frame from base 1. Based on the germline V gene, the CDR1 and CDR2 sequences are SGHVS and FNYEAQ. This sequence was found in a young man with COVID-19, enrolled during active disease. The sample comprised peripheral blood. The rearranged segments are TRBV7-6 and TRBJ2-7; the D gene is perhaps TRBD1, on 6 matching bases. The nucleotide sequence reads TGTGCCAGCAGCTTGGACCCTAACTCAGGGGATAGCTCCTACGAGCAGTACTTC. This gives the protein CASSLDPNSGDSSYEQYF.